These 7 T cell receptor beta chains were sequenced from one sample in a study of T-cell reconstitution after alpha-beta-depleted transplantation in children. Unique molecular identifiers were incorporated when the TCRbeta library was constructed. TCRdb fed the PCR reads into MiXCR, producing one record per CDR3 protein. The sample carries about 440,000 distinct CDR3 sequences, over 40% recorded once. Sequenced material: PBMCs, taken before TCRalphabeta/CD19-depleted stem cell transplant. Every receptor here comes from a girl under 10 years old with aplastic anemia, due to receive a stem cell transplant.

This chain uses TRBV7-3 with TRBJ2-3; D perhaps matches TRBD1 (6 bases). Per the germline V gene, CDR1 is SGHTA and CDR2 is FQGTGA. CDR3 length equals 13 residues. V lost 8 bases, J lost 6 bases, and 15 bases lay in between. The CDR3 DNA follows: TGTGCCAGCTCGTCAGGGGATTTGGATACGCAGTATTTT. It translates to CASSSGDLDTQYF.

This clonotype was seen only a few times. The chain is built from TRBV3-1 and TRBJ2-1; 14 nucleotides agree with TRBD2. The germline CDR1 and CDR2 sequences are LGHDT and YNNKEL (reference sequence). The CDR3 is 17 residues long. V lost 6 bases to trimming and J lost 2 bases; unmatched junction nucleotides: 6. The CDR3 sequence is CASSHGLAGGPYNEQFF. The CDR3 DNA sequence: TGTGCCAGCAGTCATGGACTAGCGGGAGGACCCTACAATGAGCAGTTCTTC.

The chain has TRBV29-1 and TRBJ1-2; TRBD1 aligns across 7 bases. Per germline, CDR1 SQVTM and CDR2 ANQGSEA. This CDR3 spans 17 amino acids. V dropped 6 bases and J dropped 4; count of bases not matched to a gene: 20. CDR3: CSVPRSIGTGEGYGYTF. CDR3 DNA: TGCAGCGTGCCCCGGTCTATAGGTACAGGGGAGGGCTATGGCTACACCTTC.

This clonotype was seen repeatedly, ten times or more. The rearrangement uses TRBV11-2 and TRBJ2-1, with 9 bases that match TRBD2. From germline, CDR1 is SGHAT and CDR2 FQNNGV. The CDR3 covers 17 residues. V was clipped by 5 bases and J by 1 base; unmatched bases: 9. The DNA for the CDR3 is TGTGCCAGCAGCCAATATTCTAGCGGGGTTTCCTACAATGAGCAGTTCTTC. Translation: CASSQYSSGVSYNEQFF.

This clonotype was counted at least ten times. The genes are TRBV6-1 and TRBJ1-3; D gene ambiguous. V lost 3 bases and J lost 4, with 7 bases in between. CDR1 MNHNS and CDR2 SASEGT come from the germline V gene. The CDR3 is made up of 13 amino acids. The CDR3 loop is CASSEGRGNTIYF. The CDR3 nucleotides are TGTGCCAGCAGTGAGGGTAGAGGAAACACCATATATTTT.

This CDR3 is CSVEDPGTSGEQYF. For the CDR3, the DNA is TGCAGCGTTGAAGATCCAGGGACTAGCGGGGAGCAGTACTTC. The V call is TRBV29-1, the J call TRBJ2-7; 12 bases align to TRBD2. Losses at the gene ends were 0 bases for V and 7 bases for J; bases not matched to a gene: 4. Looked up from germline, CDR1 is SQVTM and CDR2 is ANQGSEA. This CDR3 has 14 amino acids.

A word on this clonotype: With a much larger clone just one base away, this may be a read error. CDR3 protein: CSARDRLAVRATQYF. As DNA, the CDR3 is TGCAGTGCAAGAGATCGGCTAGCGGTACGAGCTACGCAGTATTTT. The rearrangement uses TRBV20-1 and TRBJ2-3; 7 bases are a match to TRBD2. This CDR3 contains 15 residues. Germline loops: CDR1 DFQATT, CDR2 SNEGSKA (reference sequence).